This T cell receptor beta chain was identified during a study of cytomegalovirus exposure and HLA in healthy donors. Primers for the PCR totalled 60 Vbeta and 13 Jbeta. This table comes from immunoSEQ multiplex PCR, and its TCRdb copy is limited to in-frame clones, with some not included. Here the sample spans 150,000 to 200,000 clones, around 80% being singletons. This CDR3 has 20 residues. J gave up 7 bases and V 0 bases, and 17 bases lay outside the gene matches. The germline V gene has CDR1 MRHNA and CDR2 SNTAGT. The origin of this receptor is a woman in her 30s in good health and CMV-seropositive. The sequenced material came from PBMCs. The chain has TRBV6-4 and TRBJ1-5; the match to TRBD1 covers 11 bases. CDR3 bases: TGTGCCAGCAGTGACTCGAAGCTAGGGGGGGGACAGGGGGTTGTCCAGCCCCAGCATTTT. Residues: CASSDSKLGGGQGVVQPQHF.